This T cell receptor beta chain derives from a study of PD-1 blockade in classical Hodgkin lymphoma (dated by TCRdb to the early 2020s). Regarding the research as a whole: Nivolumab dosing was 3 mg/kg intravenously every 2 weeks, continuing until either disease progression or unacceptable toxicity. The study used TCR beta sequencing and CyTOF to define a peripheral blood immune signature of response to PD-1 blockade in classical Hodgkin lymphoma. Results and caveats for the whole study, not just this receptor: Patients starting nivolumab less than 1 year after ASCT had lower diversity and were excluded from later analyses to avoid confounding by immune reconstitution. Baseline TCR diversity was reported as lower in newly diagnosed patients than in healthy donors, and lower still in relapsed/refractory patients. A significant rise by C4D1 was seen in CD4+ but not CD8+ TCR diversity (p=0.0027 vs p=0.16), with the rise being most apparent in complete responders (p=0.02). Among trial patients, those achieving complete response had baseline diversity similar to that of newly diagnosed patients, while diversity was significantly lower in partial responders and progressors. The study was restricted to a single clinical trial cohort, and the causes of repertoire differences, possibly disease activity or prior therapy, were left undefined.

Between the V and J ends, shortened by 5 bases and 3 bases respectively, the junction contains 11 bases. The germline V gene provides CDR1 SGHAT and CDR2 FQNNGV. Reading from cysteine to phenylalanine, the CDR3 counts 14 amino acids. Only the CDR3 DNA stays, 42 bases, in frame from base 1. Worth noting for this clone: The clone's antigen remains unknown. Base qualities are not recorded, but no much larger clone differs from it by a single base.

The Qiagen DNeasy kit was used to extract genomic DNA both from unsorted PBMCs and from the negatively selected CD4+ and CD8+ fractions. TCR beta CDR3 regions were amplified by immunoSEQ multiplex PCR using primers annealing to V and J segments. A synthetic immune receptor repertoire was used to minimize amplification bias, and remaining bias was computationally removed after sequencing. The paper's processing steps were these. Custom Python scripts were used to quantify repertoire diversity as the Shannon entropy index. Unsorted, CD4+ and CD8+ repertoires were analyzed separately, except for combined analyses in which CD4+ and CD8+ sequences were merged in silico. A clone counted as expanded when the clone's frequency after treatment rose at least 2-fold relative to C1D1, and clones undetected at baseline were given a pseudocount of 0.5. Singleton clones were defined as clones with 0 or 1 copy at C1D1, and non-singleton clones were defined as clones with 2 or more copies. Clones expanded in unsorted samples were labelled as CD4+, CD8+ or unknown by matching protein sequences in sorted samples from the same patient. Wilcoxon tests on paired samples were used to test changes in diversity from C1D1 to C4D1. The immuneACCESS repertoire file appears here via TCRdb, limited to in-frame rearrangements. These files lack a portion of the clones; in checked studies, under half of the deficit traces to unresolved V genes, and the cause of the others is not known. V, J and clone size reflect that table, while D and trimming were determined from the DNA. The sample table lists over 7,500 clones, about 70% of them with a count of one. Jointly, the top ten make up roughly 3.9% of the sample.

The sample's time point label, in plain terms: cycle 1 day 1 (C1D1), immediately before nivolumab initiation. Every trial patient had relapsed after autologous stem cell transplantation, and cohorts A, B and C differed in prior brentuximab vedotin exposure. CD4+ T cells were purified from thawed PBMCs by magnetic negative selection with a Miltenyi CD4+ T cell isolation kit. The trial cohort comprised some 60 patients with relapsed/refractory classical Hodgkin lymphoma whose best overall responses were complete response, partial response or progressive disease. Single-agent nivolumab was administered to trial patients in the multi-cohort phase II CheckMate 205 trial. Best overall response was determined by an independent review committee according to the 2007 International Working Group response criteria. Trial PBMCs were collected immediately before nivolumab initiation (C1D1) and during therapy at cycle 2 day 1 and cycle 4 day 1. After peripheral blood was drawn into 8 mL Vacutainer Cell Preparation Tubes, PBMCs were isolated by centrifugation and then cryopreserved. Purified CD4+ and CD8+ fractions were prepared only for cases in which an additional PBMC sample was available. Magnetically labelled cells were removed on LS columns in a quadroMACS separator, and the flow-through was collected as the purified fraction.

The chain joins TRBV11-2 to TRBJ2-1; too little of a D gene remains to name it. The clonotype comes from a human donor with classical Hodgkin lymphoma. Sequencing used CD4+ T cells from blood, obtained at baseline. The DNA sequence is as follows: TGTGCCAGCAGCAGATCGCCGAGCTACAATGAGCAGTTCTTC. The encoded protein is CASSRSPSYNEQFF. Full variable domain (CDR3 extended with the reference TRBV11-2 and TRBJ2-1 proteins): EAGVAQSPRYKIIEKRQSVAFWCNPISGHATLYWYQQILGQGPKLLIQFQNNGVVDDSQLPKDRFSAERLKGVDSTLKIQPAKLEDSAVYLCASSRSPSYNEQFFGPGTRLTVL.